This TCR beta chain was captured by sequencing in a study of blood T cell repertoires in COVID-19. Overall study context: Nucleic acid was either cDNA or gDNA, and it came from T cells, B-cell-depleted T cells, or PBMCs.

V was cut by 1 base and J by 2 bases, with 5 bases left in between. The CDR3 sequence is 13 residues long. Germline CDR1 and CDR2: SGHTS and YDEGEE. TCRdb's copy holds only in-frame clones and misses some; the assay was immunoSEQ multiplex PCR. The table records under 350,000 clones, around 83% of them present only once. The sequencing input was peripheral blood. The sequence was obtained from a man younger than 30 with active or convalescent COVID-19. The chain recombines TRBV5-8 with TRBJ2-3; D is unresolved. Written as DNA, the CDR3 is TGTGCCAGCAGCTTGAGAGTCACAGATACGCAGTATTTT. This codes for CASSLRVTDTQYF.